The following is a T cell receptor (beta chain) sequence with its context. What it recognizes is unknown. Sequencing was performed with immunoSEQ multiplex PCR; in TCRdb, only in-frame clones are kept and a portion is missing. The data show 15,000 to 20,000 clones, with roughly 82% seen just once and about 15% held by the top ten. The CDR3 is 16 amino acids. The sample originates from a study of somatic mutations in cytotoxic T cells in rheumatoid arthritis. Study-level results: The CD8+ clonality of rheumatoid arthritis patients increased with age, whereas that of healthy controls did not.

Once isolated by positive magnetic bead selection, the CD4+ and CD8+ cells had their purity checked by flow cytometry. The TCR comes from a woman in her forties or fifties with rheumatoid arthritis. The chain carries TRBV21-1 and TRBJ1-5. TRBV21-1 represents a pseudogene. Sequenced sample: CD8+ T cells sorted from blood. The CDR3 DNA reads TGTGCCAGCAGCAAAAGGAAGGAGGGCGGCAATCAGCCCCAGCATTTT. It encodes CASSKRKEGGNQPQHF.